This T cell receptor (beta chain) comes out of a study of T cells in localized non-small cell lung cancer. Data came from immunoSEQ multiplex PCR; TCRdb stores just in-frame clones and leaves some out. The sample has more than 30,000 clones, nearly 80% seen once. V lost 7 bases, J lost 3 bases, and 8 bases stayed unmatched. Germline CDR1 SQVTM, CDR2 ANQGSEA. The length of the CDR3 is 14 residues. Sample: peripheral blood, taken before any cancer treatment. The V and J genes are TRBV29-1 and TRBJ2-1; TRBD2 matches at 8 bases. The source is a male donor aged 60 or over with stage II squamous cell lung carcinoma. For the CDR3, the DNA is TGCAGCGCGGCAGGGACTAGGGTCTACAATGAGCAGTTCTTC. Translating gives CSAAGTRVYNEQFF.